This T cell receptor beta chain was captured in a study of early T cells in non-severe SARS-CoV-2 infection. The wider study: Chains stayed unpaired after sequencing of bulk RNA from unsorted whole blood.

TCRdb independently ran MiXCR on the 5' RACE reads; one entry per CDR3 protein. The sample holds fewer than 70,000 distinct CDR3 sequences, over 10% seen once. Findings and limits, study-wide: In VDJdb matching, anti-spike CD8 responses were favored while private and CD4 specificities went missing.

Germline CDR1 and CDR2: SGHDN and FVKESK. This CDR3 region has 20 residues. V was trimmed by 1 base and J by 4 bases, leaving 25 bases between them. Points on this clonotype: Its antigen is unknown.

This TCR was sampled from an adult who was a healthcare worker with PCR-confirmed SARS-CoV-2 infection or an uninfected control (not recorded which). The chain couples TRBV14 to TRBJ2-2, with D possibly being TRBD2 (6 bases). Sequencing was carried out using whole blood. The CDR3 reads CASSQAVSVTGVRGTGELFF. CDR3 DNA sequence: TGTGCCAGCAGCCAAGCGGTATCGGTTACGGGGGTACGTGGCACCGGGGAGCTGTTTTTT.